These 5 T cell receptor beta chains came from one sample sequenced in a study of response to subunit inactivated influenza vaccine (dated by TCRdb to about 2018). The library was made by RT-PCR. Sequencing relied on an Illumina HiSeq 2500. TCRdb reanalyzed the raw reads on its own, using fastp at Q25 for trimming and MiXCR for clone calling, and kept in-frame beta chains. Every entry covers one CDR3 protein and lists the most common genes and DNA from its rows. The sample profile shows around 520,000 distinct CDR3 sequences; approximately 12% of them were found once. The top ten hold roughly a tenth of the sample. The source material was PBMCs from blood, sampled on the day of vaccination. The receptors derive from a man in his fifties or sixties who received an inactivated influenza vaccine. Donor details come from another sample of the same person, matched by shared clones.

Regarding this clonotype: The junction departs from germline at one end; a sequencing error may be responsible. The genes are TRBV5-1 and TRBJ2-7, with D hard to call. Germline V gene data show CDR1 as SGHRS and CDR2 as YFSETQ. The CDR3 contains 13 residues. Here the CDR3 DNA reads TGCGCCAGCAGCACCGGATCCTTCTACGAGCATTACTTC. It is translated as CASSTGSFYEHYF.

The chain links TRBV6-1 to TRBJ2-7; D is possibly TRBD2 (5 bases). CDR1 and CDR2 from the germline V gene are MNHNS and SASEGT. The CDR3 runs to 15 residues. The germline V and J ends were trimmed by 3 bases and 0 bases, with 12 bases remaining between them. CDR3 protein: CASSDQPGISYEQYF. In DNA, the CDR3 is TGTGCCAGCAGTGACCAGCCGGGAATCTCCTACGAGCAGTACTTC.

This clonotype occurred a few times. This rearrangement joins TRBV30 to TRBJ1-2; no clear D gene. V lost 0 bases and J lost 6, with 11 bases in between. The V gene's germline CDR1 is GTSNPN and CDR2 SVGIG (reference sequence). CDR3 length: 13 amino acids. CDR3 sequence reads: CAWSVPGRNGYTF. The CDR3 DNA sequence: TGTGCCTGGAGTGTACCCGGACGAAATGGCTACACCTTC. The entire variable domain, with the rest obtained from reference TRBV30 and TRBJ1-2, is as follows: SQTIHQWPATLVQPVGSPLSLECTVEGTSNPNLYWYRQAAGRGLQLLFYSVGIGQISSEVPQNLSASRPQDRQFILSSKKLLLSDSGFYLCAWSVPGRNGYTFGSGTRLTVV.

The chain couples TRBV14 to TRBJ2-7, with D perhaps assigned TRBD1 or TRBD2 (6 bases each). Trimming pared 1 base from V and 4 bases from J, leaving 14 bases between. The CDR3 is made up of 15 amino acids. The germline CDR1 and CDR2 sequences are SGHDN and FVKESK. CDR3 DNA: TGTGCCAGCAGCCAAGTTCCGGGGGCAGCTTACGAGCAGTACTTC. Protein sequence: CASSQVPGAAYEQYF.

V is TRBV29-1 and J is TRBJ2-5; D is unresolved. Germline CDR1 is SQVTM and CDR2 is ANQGSEA. The CDR3 consists of 12 residues. V lost 3 bases to trimming and J lost 2 bases, with 7 bases between them. CDR3: CSVDGLQETQYF. The CDR3, as DNA: TGCAGCGTTGATGGGCTACAAGAGACCCAGTACTTC. The whole variable domain, remainder taken from reference TRBV29-1 and TRBJ2-5, is SAVISQKPSRDICQRGTSLTIQCQVDSQVTMMFWYRQQPGQSLTLIATANQGSEATYESGFVIDKFPISRPNLTFSTLTVSNMSPEDSSIYLCSVDGLQETQYFGPGTRLLVL.